This T cell receptor (beta chain) originates from a study of TIL therapy for anti-PD-1-resistant metastatic lung cancer. Study context: Most patients had lung adenocarcinoma. Median tumor mutation burden was 1.5 mutations per megabase. Broader study findings: The cohort had more treatment-naive, never-smoker and oncogene-addicted patients than typical.

The germline V gene has CDR1 LNHNV and CDR2 YYDKDF (reference sequence). The CDR3 extends over 16 amino acids. V was clipped by 1 base and J by 4 bases; unmatched bases: 0. Stated time point: pre-treatment sample, taken before nivolumab and TIL therapy. The tumor samples were excised metastases, mostly pleural nodules or supraclavicular lymph nodes. The libraries were made with immunoSEQ v3. Generated by immunoSEQ multiplex PCR, the TCRdb table keeps only in-frame clones and is missing some. The sample yields about 25,000 clones, around 70% seen once. Details on this clone: Its antigen is unidentified.

The V and J genes are TRBV15 and TRBJ2-3, with 15 bases that match TRBD2. The source of this sequence is a person aged 25-85 years with non-small cell lung cancer. Sequencing was performed on tumor tissue, taken at baseline. The CDR3 coding sequence is TGTGCCACCAGCAGAGGGACTAGCGGGGGGGCAGATACGCAGTATTTT. Translating it yields CATSRGTSGGADTQYF. Looking up the rest from reference TRBV15 and TRBJ2-3 gives the full variable domain: DAMVIQNPRYQVTQFGKPVTLSCSQTLNHNVMYWYQQKSSQAPKLLFHYYDKDFNNEADTPDNFQSRRPNTSFCFLDIRSPGLGDTAMYLCATSRGTSGGADTQYFGPGTRLTVL.